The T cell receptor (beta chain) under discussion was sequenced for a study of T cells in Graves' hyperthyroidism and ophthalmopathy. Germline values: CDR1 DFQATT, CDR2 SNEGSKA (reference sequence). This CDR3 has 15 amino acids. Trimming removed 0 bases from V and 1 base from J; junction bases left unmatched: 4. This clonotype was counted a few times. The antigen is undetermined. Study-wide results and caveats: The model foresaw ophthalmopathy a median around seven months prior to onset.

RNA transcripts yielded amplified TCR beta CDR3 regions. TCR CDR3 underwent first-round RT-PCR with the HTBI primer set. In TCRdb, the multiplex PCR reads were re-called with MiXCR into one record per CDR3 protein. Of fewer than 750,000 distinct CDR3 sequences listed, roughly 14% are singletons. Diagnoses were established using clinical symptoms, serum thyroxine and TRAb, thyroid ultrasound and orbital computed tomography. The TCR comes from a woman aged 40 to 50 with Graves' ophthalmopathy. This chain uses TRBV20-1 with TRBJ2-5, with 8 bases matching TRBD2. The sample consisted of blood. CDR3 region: CSARDSGSRQETQYF. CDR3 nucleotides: TGCAGTGCTAGAGACAGCGGGAGTCGCCAAGAGACCCAGTACTTC.